There are many counts of the clone carrying this TCR beta chain. Its antigen is not known. The CDR3 sequence is 16 residues long. The germline V gene has CDR1 SEHNR and CDR2 FQNEAQ (reference sequence). Between the trimmed V and J ends, which lost 2 bases and 3 bases, there was a span of 14 bases. This specimen comes from a study of T cell repertoires in cytomegalovirus infection. The overall study: Public TCR beta signatures were indicative of both CMV infection and a matching HLA type.

Study-wide results and limits: Individuals carrying CMV plus the relevant HLA were identified by cumulative frequency of public TCR beta families. There were HLA-C-restricted CMV-specific TCR beta clonotypes dominating the ex vivo response.

TCRdb ran MiXCR on the reads and lists one entry per CDR3 protein. The sample contains 200,000 to 250,000 distinct CDR3 sequences, roughly 22% of which appear only once. Sequenced sample: CD8+ T cells from PBMCs. This TCR derives from a human donor in good health (CMV status not recorded). Some clones in this sample may be carry-over from other donors' samples. V gene TRBV7-9 combines with J gene TRBJ1-5, with D perhaps matching TRBD1 (5 bases). The CDR3: CASSLSGQGFNQPQHF. The CDR3 DNA reads TGTGCCAGCAGCTTATCCGGTCAGGGATTCAATCAGCCCCAGCATTTT.